The 8 T cell receptor beta chains reported below all come from one sample, sequenced in a study of response to subunit inactivated influenza vaccine. MiXCR was run by TCRdb on the RT-PCR reads, yielding one entry per CDR3 protein. Here the sample spans around 470,000 distinct CDR3 sequences, roughly 7.9% being singletons. Here the sequenced sample was PBMCs from blood, taken approximately 25 months after vaccination. Receptors originate from a man aged 50-75 years who received an inactivated influenza vaccine.

This clonotype was observed a handful of times. The V gene is TRBV15, the J gene TRBJ2-5; D is unclear. This CDR3 contains 12 residues. In germline, CDR1 is LNHNV, CDR2 YYDKDF (reference sequence). V was trimmed by 4 bases and J by 5 bases, leaving 8 bases between them. The CDR3: CATSIGMETQYF. The CDR3 bases are TGTGCCACCAGCATAGGGATGGAGACCCAGTACTTC.

This clonotype turned up a few times. The chain employs TRBV5-1 and TRBJ2-7, with TRBD2 identical over 11 bases. The CDR3 has 15 residues. J was trimmed by 2 bases and V by 4 bases; bases with no gene match: 5. The germline V gene has CDR1 SGHRS and CDR2 YFSETQ. The DNA of the CDR3 is TGCGCCAGCAGCGTTCTAGCGGGGGGAACCTACGAGCAGTACTTC. Its protein product is CASSVLAGGTYEQYF.

This clonotype was detected only a few times. V usage is TRBV10-3 and J usage is TRBJ1-1; 9 bases fit TRBD1. CDR1 and CDR2 from the germline V gene are ENHRY and SYGVKD. This CDR3 has 14 amino acids. The J segment lost 3 bases and the V segment lost 4 bases, leaving 3 bases of the junction unmatched. DNA of the CDR3: TGTGCCATCAGTGTCGGGGACAGGGACACTGAAGCTTTCTTT. Its translation is CAISVGDRDTEAFF.

This clonotype was seen more than once but under ten times. This chain connects TRBV27 to TRBJ2-3, with D tentatively TRBD2 (5 bases). Germline CDR1 and CDR2: MNHEY and SMNVEV (reference sequence). Trimming cost V 3 bases and J 6 bases, with 16 bases left between them. The length of the CDR3 is 15 residues. CDR3 coding DNA: TGTGCCAGCAGTTTTCGGGTAGCGTTCGGGGATACGCAGTATTTT. It specifies CASSFRVAFGDTQYF.

In this sample, this clonotype turned up a few times. The V and J genes are TRBV12-3 or TRBV12-4 and TRBJ1-6; 7 bases match TRBD1. V lost 8 bases to trimming and J lost 9 bases; unmatched junction nucleotides: 7. The CDR3 contains 13 residues. CDR3 DNA: TGTGCCAGCCGGAGAGGGGGCACTTCACCCCTCCACTTT. Translation: CASRRGGTSPLHF.

This clonotype came up a few times. The chain employs TRBV25-1 and TRBJ2-1; 8 bases map to TRBD1. The CDR3 is 15 residues long. V lost 1 base, J lost 5 bases, and 4 bases stayed unmatched. Germline V gene data show CDR1 as MGHDK and CDR2 as SYGVNS. The CDR3 reads CASSELDRGNNEQFF. CDR3 bases: TGTGCCAGCAGTGAATTAGACAGGGGAAACAATGAGCAGTTCTTC.

The CDR3 DNA sequence: TGTGCCAGCAGTCCTCGGACAGCCTATGGCTACACCTTC. Protein sequence: CASSPRTAYGYTF. The chain combines TRBV12-3 or TRBV12-4 with TRBJ1-2; the D gene is possibly TRBD1 (6 bases). The CDR3 contains 13 residues. Trimming pared 5 bases from V and 4 bases from J, leaving 11 bases between.

The V and J genes are TRBV14 and TRBJ1-2; no clear D gene. CDR1 and CDR2 from the germline V gene are SGHDN and FVKESK. V lost 1 base, J lost 7 bases, and 10 bases lay in between. The CDR3 totals 13 residues. Here the CDR3 DNA reads TGTGCCAGCAGCCAAGGGTCGTTTAGTGGCTACACCTTC. Translation gives CASSQGSFSGYTF.